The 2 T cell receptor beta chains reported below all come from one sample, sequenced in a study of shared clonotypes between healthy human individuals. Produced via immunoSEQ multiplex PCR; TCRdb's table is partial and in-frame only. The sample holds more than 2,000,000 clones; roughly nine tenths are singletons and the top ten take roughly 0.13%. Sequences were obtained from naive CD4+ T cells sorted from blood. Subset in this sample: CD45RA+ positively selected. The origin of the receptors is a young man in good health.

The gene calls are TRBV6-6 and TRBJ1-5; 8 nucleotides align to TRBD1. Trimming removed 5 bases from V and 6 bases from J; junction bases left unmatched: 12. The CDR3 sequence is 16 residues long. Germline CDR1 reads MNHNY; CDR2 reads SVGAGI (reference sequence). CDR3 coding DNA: TGTGCCAGCAGTAACCCAATCCAGGGGGCGCCTCAGCCCCAGCATTTT. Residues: CASSNPIQGAPQPQHF.

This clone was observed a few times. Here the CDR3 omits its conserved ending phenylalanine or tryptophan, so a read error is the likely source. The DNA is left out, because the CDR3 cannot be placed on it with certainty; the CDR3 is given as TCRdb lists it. This chain's CDR3 is CASSGPKIRTTNRGI. The V gene is TRBV9, the J gene TRBJ1-2. The CDR3 has 15 residues if both end residues are counted. The germline V gene has CDR1 SGDLS and CDR2 YYNGEE.